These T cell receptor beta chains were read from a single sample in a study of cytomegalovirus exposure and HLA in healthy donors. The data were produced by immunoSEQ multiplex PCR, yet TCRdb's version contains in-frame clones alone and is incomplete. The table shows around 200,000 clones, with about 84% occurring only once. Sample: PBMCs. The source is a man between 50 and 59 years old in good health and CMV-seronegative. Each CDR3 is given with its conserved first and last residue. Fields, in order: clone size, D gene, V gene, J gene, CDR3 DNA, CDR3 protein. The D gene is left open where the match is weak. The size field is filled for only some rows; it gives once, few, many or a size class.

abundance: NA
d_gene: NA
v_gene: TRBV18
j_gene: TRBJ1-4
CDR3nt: TGTGCCAGCTCACCAGACAGGTTCACGGAAAAACTGTTTTTT
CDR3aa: CASSPDRFTEKLFF

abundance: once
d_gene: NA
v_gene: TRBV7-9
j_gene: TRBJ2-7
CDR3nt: TGTGCCAGCAGCTTAATTGGCACCTCCTACGAGCAGTACTTC
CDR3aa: CASSLIGTSYEQYF

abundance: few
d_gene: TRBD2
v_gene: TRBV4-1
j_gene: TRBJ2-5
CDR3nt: TGCGCCAGCAGCCAAGTGGCTAGCGGGGGGAATAACCAAGAGACCCAGTACTTC
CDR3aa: CASSQVASGGNNQETQYF

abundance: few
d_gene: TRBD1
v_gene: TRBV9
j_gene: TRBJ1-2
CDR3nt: TGTGCCAGCAGCGCGCAAGGGGGGACAGGGTTGGGCGGCTACACCTTC
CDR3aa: CASSAQGGTGLGGYTF

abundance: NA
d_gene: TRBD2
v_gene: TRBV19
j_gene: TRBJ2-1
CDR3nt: TGTGCCAGTAGTGCAACTAGCGGGGGAGCGGGGGAGCAGTTCTTC
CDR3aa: CASSATSGGAGEQFF

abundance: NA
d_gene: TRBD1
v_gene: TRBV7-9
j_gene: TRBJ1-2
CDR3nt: TGTGCCAGCAGCTCCGGGACAGGGGGGTTCCCTGGCTACACCTTC
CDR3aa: CASSSGTGGFPGYTF

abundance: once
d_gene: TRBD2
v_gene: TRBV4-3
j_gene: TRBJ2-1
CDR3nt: TGCGCCAGCAGCCAAGAAGCTAGCGGGGGGGCCGATGAGCAGTTCTTC
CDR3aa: CASSQEASGGADEQFF

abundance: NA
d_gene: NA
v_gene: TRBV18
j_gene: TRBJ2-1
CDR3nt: TGTGCCAGCTCACCAGACAGGTACAATGAGCAGTTCTTC
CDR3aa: CASSPDRYNEQFF

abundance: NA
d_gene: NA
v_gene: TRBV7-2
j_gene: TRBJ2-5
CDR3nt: TGTGCCAGCAGCCGTCACTTGGAGACCCAGTACTTC
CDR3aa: CASSRHLETQYF

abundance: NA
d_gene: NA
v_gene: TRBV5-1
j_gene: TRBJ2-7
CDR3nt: TGCGCCAGCTCCTTCAACAGGGACGGCTACGAGCAGTACTTC
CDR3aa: CASSFNRDGYEQYF

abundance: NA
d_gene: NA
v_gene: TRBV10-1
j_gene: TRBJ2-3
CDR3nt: TGCGCCAGCAGTGAGGTGAGGAGGCTGGATACGCAGTATTTT
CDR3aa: CASSEVRRLDTQYF

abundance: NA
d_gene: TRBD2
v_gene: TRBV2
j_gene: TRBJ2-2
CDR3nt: TGTGCCAGCAGCCTGGGACTAGCGGTCCTCACCGGGGAGCTGTTTTTT
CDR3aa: CASSLGLAVLTGELFF

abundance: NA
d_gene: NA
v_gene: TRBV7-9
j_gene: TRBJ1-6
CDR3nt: TGTTCCAGCAGCGTCAAACAGGGAAATTCACCCCTCCACTTT
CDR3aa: CSSSVKQGNSPLHF

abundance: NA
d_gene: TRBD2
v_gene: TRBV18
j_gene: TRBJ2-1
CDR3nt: TGTGCCAGCTCACCGGGACTAGAGAATGAGCAGTTCTTC
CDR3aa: CASSPGLENEQFF

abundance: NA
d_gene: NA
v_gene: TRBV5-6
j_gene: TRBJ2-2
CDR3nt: TGTGCCAGCAGCTTGGGACTAGGAAACACCGGGGAGCTGTTTTTT
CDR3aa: CASSLGLGNTGELFF

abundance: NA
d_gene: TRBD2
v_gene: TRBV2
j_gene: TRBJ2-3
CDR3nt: TGTGCCAGCAGGGGGACTAGAACAGATACGCAGTATTTT
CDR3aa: CASRGTRTDTQYF

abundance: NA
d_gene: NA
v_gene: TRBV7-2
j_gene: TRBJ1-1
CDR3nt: TGTGCCAGCAGGTTCCAGGGCCCGTCCACTGAAGCTTTCTTT
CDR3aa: CASRFQGPSTEAFF

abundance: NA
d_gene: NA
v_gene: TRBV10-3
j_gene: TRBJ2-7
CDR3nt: TGTGCCATCAGTGAGTCTTTACAGCCCTACGAGCAGTACTTC
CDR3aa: CAISESLQPYEQYF

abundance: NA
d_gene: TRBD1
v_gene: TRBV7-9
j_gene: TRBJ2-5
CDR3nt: TGTGCCAGCAGTTTGGACAGGGGAGAGACCCAGTACTTC
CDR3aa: CASSLDRGETQYF

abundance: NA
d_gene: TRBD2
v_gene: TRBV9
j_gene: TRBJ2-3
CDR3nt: TGTGCCAGCAGCTTGAGCGGGGAGGGTACGCAGTATTTT
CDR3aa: CASSLSGEGTQYF

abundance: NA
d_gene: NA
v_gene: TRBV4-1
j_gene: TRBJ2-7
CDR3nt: TGCGCCAGCAGCCTGCGGCGGGACGATGAGCAGTACTTC
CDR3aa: CASSLRRDDEQYF

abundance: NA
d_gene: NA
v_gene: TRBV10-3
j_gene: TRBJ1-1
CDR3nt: TGTGCCATCAGGCCACAGGATTCCGAAGCTTTCTTT
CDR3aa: CAIRPQDSEAFF

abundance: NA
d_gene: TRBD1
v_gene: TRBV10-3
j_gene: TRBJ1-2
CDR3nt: TGTGCCATAACAGGGGACAGGGCTGGTGGCTACACCTTC
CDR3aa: CAITGDRAGGYTF

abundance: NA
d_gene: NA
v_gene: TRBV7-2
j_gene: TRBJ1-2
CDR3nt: TGTGCCAGCAGTTTCCACTCGGGCTACACCTTC
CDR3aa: CASSFHSGYTF

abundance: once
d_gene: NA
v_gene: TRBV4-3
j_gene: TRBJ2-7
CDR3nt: TGCGCCAGCAGCCAAAGAGACGGGACCTACGAGCAGTACTTC
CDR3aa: CASSQRDGTYEQYF

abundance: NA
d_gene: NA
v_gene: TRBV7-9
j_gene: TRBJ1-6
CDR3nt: TGTGCCAGCAGCTTAAGGGGGGGGAATGGTCATTCACCCCTCCACTTT
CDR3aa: CASSLRGGNGHSPLHF

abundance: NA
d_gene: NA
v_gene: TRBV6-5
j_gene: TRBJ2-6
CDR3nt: TGTGCCAGCAGTTTCTCAACTACTGGGGCCAACGTCCTGACTTTC
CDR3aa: CASSFSTTGANVLTF

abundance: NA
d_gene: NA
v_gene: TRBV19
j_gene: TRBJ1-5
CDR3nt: TGTGCCAGCAGGGACTCAGGGAGGCCCCAGCATTTT
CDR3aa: CASRDSGRPQHF

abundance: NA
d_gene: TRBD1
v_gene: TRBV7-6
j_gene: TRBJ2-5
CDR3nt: TGTGCCAGCAGCCGAGGGGGCGCAGAGACCCAGTACTTC
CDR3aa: CASSRGGAETQYF

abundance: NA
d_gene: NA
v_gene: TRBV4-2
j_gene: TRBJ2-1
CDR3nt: TGTGCCAGCAGCCAAGTCGGTGTATACAATGAGCAGTTCTTC
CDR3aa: CASSQVGVYNEQFF

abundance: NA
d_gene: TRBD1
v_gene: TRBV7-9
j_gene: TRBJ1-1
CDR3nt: TGTTCCAGCAGCCCCCTCGGACAGGGGAGTACCCCTGAAGCTTTCTTT
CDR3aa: CSSSPLGQGSTPEAFF

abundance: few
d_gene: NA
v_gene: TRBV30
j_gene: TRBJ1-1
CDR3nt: TGTGCCTGGGCGGACAGTAGCGCTTTCTTT
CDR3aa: CAWADSSAFF

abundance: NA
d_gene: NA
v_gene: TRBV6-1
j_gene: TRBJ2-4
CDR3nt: TGTGCCAGCAGTTACGGGGACATTCAGTACTTC
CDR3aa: CASSYGDIQYF

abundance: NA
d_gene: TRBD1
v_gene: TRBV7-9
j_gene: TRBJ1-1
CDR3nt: TGTTCCAGCAGCTTAGGTGACAGGGCTTTCACTGAAGCTTTCTTT
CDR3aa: CSSSLGDRAFTEAFF

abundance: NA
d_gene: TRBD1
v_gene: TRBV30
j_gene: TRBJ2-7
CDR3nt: TGTGCCTGGAGTCAAGGGACAGCCTCCTACGAGCAGTACTTC
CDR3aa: CAWSQGTASYEQYF

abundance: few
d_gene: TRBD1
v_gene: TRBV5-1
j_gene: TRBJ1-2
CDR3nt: TGCGCCAGCAGAGACCCGGGACAGCATCCTATACTCGATGGCTACACCTTC
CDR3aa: CASRDPGQHPILDGYTF

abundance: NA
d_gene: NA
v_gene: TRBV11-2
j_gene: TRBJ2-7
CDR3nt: TGTGCCAGCAGCTTCATGAGGGCCAGATCGACCTTACTCTCCTACGAGCAGTACTTC
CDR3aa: CASSFMRARSTLLSYEQYF

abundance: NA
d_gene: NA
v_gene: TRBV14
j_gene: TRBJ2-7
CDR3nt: TGTGCCAGCAGCAGAGGGGGCGGCCAGGGGGGACCCTACGAGCAGTACTTC
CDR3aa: CASSRGGGQGGPYEQYF

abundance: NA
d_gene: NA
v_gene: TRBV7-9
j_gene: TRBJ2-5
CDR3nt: TGTGCCAGCAGCTGGGGGGGCCCCCAAGAGACCCAGTACTTC
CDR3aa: CASSWGGPQETQYF

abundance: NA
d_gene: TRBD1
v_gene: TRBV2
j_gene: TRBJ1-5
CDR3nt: TGTGCCAGCAGTCAGGACAGGGCCCTTCAGCCCCAGCATTTT
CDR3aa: CASSQDRALQPQHF

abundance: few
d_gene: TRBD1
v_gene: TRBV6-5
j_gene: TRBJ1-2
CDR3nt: TGTGCCAGCAGTACCCTACAGGGGCTCGGTGGCTACACCTTC
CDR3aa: CASSTLQGLGGYTF

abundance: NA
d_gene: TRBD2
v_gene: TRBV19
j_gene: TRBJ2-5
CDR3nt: TGTGCCAGTAGTAAGAGCGGGAAGAAAGAGACCCAGTACTTC
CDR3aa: CASSKSGKKETQYF

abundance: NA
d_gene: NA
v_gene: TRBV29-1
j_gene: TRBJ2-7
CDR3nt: TGCAGCGCTCGAGCTGGAATAGACAGGTCTTACGAGCAGTACTTC
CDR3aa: CSARAGIDRSYEQYF

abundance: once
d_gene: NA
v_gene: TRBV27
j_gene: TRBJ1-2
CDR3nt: TGTGCCAGCAGTTTATACAGGAGTAACTATGGCTACACCTTC
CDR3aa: CASSLYRSNYGYTF